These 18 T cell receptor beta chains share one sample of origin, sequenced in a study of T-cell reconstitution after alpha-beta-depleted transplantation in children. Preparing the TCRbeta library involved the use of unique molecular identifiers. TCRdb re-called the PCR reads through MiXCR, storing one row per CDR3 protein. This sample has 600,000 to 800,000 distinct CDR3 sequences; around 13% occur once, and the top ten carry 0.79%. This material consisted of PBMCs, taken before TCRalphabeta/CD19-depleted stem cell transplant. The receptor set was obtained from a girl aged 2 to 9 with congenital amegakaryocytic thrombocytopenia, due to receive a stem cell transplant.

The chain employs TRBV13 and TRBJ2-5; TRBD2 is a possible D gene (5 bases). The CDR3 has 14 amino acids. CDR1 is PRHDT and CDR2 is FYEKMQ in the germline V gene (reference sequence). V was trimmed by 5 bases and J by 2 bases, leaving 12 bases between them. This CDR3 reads CASSLWTEQETQYF. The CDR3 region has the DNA TGTGCCAGCAGCCTTTGGACTGAACAAGAGACCCAGTACTTC. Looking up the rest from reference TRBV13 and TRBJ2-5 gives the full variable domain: AAGVIQSPRHLIKEKRETATLKCYPIPRHDTVYWYQQGPGQDPQFLISFYEKMQSDKGSIPDRFSAQQFSDYHSELNMSSLELGDSALYFCASSLWTEQETQYFGPGTRLLVL.

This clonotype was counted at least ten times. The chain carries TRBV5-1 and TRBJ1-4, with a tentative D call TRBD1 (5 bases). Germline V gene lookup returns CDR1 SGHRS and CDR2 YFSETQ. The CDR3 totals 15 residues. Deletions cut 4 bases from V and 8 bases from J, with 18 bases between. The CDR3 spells CASSPFGGGGEKLFF. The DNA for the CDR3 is TGCGCCAGCAGCCCCTTCGGTGGGGGAGGCGAAAAACTGTTTTTT.

The CDR3 DNA sequence: TGCAGTGCTAGAGGAAAGCTAGCGGCAGTTTTTGGGGATACGCAGTATTTT. Translation: CSARGKLAAVFGDTQYF. The rearrangement uses TRBV20-1 and TRBJ2-3; 7 positions match TRBD2. Germline V CDR1 and CDR2: DFQATT, SNEGSKA (reference sequence). The CDR3 sequence is 17 residues long. V lost 1 base, J lost 6 bases, and 16 bases stayed unmatched.

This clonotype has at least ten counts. This chain's CDR3 is CASSSYRAGIEETQYF. CDR3 nucleotides: TGTGCCAGCAGTTCCTACCGGGCAGGGATAGAAGAGACCCAGTACTTC. The rearrangement uses TRBV28 and TRBJ2-5; tentatively, D is TRBD1 (5 bases). V lost 4 bases and J 3 bases, leaving 18 bases between the germline ends. CDR3 size: 16 residues. Germline V gene sequence: CDR1 MDHEN, CDR2 SYDVKM.

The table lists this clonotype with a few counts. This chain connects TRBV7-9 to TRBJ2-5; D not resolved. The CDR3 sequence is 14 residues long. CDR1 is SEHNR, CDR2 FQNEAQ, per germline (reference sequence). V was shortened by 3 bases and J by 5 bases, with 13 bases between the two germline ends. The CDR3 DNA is TGTGCCAGCAGCTTTCCCTTAGACATGGAGACCCAGTACTTC. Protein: CASSFPLDMETQYF. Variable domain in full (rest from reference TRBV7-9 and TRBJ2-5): DTGVSQNPRHKITKRGQNVTFRCDPISEHNRLYWYRQTLGQGPEFLTYFQNEAQLEKSRLLSDRFSAERPKGSFSTLEIQRTEQGDSAMYLCASSFPLDMETQYFGPGTRLLVL.

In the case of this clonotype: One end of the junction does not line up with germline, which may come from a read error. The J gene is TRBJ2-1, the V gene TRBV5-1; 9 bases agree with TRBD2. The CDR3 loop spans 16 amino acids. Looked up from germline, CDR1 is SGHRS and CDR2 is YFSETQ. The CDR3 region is CASSLDAGGPVVEQSF. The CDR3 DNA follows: TGCGCCAGCAGCTTGGACGCGGGAGGGCCGGTAGTTGAGCAGTCCTTC.

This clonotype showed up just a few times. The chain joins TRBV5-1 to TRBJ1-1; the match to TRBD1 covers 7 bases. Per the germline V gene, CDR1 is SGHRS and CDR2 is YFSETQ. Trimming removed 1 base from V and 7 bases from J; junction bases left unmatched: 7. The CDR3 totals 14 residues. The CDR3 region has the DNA TGCGCCAGCAGCTTGCACCCGGACAGGCTTGAAGCTTTCTTT. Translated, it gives CASSLHPDRLEAFF.

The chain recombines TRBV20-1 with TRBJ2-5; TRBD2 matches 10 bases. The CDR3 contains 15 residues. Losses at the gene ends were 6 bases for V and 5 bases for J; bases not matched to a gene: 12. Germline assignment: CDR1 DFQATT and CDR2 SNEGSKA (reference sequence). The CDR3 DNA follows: TGCAGTGCCCCGGGACTAGCGTCTGATAGGGAGACCCAGTACTTC. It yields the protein CSAPGLASDRETQYF.

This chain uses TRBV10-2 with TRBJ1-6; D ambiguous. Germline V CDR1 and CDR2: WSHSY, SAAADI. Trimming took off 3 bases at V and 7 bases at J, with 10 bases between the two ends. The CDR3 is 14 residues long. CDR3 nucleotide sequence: TGCGCCAGCAGTGAAGGAGGACCGAATTCACCCCTCCACTTT. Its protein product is CASSEGGPNSPLHF.

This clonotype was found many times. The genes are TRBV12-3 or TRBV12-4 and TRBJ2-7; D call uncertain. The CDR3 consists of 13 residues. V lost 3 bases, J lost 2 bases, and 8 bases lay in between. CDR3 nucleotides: TGTGCCAGCAGTTTTTTCGAAACCTACGAGCAGTACTTC. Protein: CASSFFETYEQYF.

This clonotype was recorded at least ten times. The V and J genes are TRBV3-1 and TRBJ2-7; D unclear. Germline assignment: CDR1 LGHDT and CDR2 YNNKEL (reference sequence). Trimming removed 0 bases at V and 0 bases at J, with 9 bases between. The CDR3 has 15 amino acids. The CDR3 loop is CASSQEVGNSYEQYF. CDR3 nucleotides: TGTGCCAGCAGCCAAGAAGTGGGTAACTCCTACGAGCAGTACTTC.

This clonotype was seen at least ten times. The CDR3 DNA sequence: TGTGCCAGCAGCTTAGAGGTCAGCGGGAGGGCCTCTGAGCAGTTCTTC. Protein: CASSLEVSGRASEQFF. This chain joins TRBV7-6 and TRBJ2-1; 10 bases fit TRBD2. Trimming at V came to 1 base and at J to 9 bases, leaving 9 bases not matched to a gene. The CDR3 totals 16 residues. Per the germline V gene, CDR1 is SGHVS and CDR2 is FNYEAQ.

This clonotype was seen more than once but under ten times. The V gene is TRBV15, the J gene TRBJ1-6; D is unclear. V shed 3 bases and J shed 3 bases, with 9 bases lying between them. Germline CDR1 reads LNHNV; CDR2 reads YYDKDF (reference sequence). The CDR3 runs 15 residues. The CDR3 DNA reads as TGTGCCACCAGCAGGACCGGTAGCTATAATTCACCCCTCCACTTT. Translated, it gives CATSRTGSYNSPLHF.

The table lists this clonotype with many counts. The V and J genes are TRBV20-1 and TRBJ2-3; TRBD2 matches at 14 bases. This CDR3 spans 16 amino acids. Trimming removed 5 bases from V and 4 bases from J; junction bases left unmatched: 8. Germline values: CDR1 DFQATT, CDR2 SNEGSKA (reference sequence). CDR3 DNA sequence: TGCAGTGCTTCCAGACTAGCGGGAGGGCCTTCAGATACGCAGTATTTT. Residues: CSASRLAGGPSDTQYF.

The CDR3 bases are TGTGCCAGCTCACCTGCTGGGACTAGGGCATATGAGCAGTTCTTC. Protein: CASSPAGTRAYEQFF. This sequence joins TRBV18 and TRBJ2-1; 8 bases are a match to TRBD2. V gave up 3 bases and J gave up 8 bases; unmatched junction bases: 9. The CDR3 runs to 15 residues. Germline V CDR1 and CDR2: KGHSH, LQKENI.

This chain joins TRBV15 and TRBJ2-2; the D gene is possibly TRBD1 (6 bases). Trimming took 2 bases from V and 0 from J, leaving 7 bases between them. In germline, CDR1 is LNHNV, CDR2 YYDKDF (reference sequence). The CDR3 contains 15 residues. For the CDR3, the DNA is TGTGCCACCAGCAGACGGACAGCGAACACCGGGGAGCTGTTTTTT. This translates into CATSRRTANTGELFF.

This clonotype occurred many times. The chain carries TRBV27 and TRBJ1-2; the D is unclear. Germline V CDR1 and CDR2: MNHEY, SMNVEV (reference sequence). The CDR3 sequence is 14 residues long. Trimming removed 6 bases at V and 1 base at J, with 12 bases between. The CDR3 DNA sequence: TGTGCCAGCAGAACTACCGTGAATAACTATGGCTACACCTTC. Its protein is CASRTTVNNYGYTF.

The CDR3 region is CASSISFYNEQFF. The DNA for the CDR3 is TGTGCCAGTAGTATTTCCTTCTACAATGAGCAGTTCTTC. This sequence joins TRBV19 and TRBJ2-1, with D unclear. Germline CDR1 is LNHDA and CDR2 is SQIVND (reference sequence). Trimming took 3 bases from V and 3 from J, leaving 6 bases between them. The CDR3 sequence is 13 residues long. Full variable domain (remainder filled in from reference TRBV19 and TRBJ2-1): DGGITQSPKYLFRKEGQNVTLSCEQNLNHDAMYWYRQDPGQGLRLIYYSQIVNDFQKGDIAEGYSVSREKKESFPLTVTSAQKNPTAFYLCASSISFYNEQFFGPGTRLTVL.